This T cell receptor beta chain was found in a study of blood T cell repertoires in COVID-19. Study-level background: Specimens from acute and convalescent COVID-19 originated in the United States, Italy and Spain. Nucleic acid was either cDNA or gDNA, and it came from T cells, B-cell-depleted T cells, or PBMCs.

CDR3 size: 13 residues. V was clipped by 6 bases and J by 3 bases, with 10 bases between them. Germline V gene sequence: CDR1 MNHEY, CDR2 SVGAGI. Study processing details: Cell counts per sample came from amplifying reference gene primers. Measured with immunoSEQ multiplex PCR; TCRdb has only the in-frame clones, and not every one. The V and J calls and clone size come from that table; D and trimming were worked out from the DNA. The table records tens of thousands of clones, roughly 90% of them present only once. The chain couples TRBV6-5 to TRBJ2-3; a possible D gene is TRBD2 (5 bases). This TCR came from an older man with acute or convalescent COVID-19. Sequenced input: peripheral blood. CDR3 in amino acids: CASRSTGTDTQYF. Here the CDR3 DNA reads TGTGCCAGCAGGAGTACGGGGACAGATACGCAGTATTTT.